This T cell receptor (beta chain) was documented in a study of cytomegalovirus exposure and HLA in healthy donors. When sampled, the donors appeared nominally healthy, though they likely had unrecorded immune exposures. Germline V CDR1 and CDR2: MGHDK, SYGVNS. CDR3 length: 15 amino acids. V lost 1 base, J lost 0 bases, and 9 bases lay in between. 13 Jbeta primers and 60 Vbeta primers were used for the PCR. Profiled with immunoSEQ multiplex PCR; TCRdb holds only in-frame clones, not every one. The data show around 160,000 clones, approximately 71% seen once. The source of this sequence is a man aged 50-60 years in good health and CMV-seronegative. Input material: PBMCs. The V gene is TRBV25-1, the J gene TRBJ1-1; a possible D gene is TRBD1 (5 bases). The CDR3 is CASSEWAGMNTEAFF. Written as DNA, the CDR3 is TGTGCCAGCAGTGAATGGGCAGGGATGAACACTGAAGCTTTCTTT.